This TCR beta chain was recorded in a study of OX40 agonist ivuxolimab in advanced cancers. This clone has more than one count but fewer than ten. TCRdb's table, derived via immunoSEQ multiplex PCR, lists solely in-frame clones and lacks some. The table records some 49,000 clones, approximately 79% of them present only once. The CDR3 runs to 14 residues. The trim removed 6 bases at V and 8 bases at J, leaving 4 bases unmatched. CDR1 and CDR2 (germline): LNHDA, SQIVND (reference sequence). The gene calls are TRBV19 and TRBJ2-2, with 12 bases that match TRBD1. The receptor's source is an adult with an advanced solid tumor such as melanoma, head and neck, liver or kidney cancer. Sequences were derived from CD4+ or CD8+ T cells sorted from blood, sampled in a trial of the OX40 agonist ivuxolimab. The CDR3 sequence is CASRGQGAGGELFF. As DNA, the CDR3 is TGTGCCAGTAGGGGACAGGGGGCGGGAGGGGAGCTGTTTTTT. The entire variable domain, with the rest obtained from reference TRBV19 and TRBJ2-2, is as follows: DGGITQSPKYLFRKEGQNVTLSCEQNLNHDAMYWYRQDPGQGLRLIYYSQIVNDFQKGDIAEGYSVSREKKESFPLTVTSAQKNPTAFYLCASRGQGAGGELFFGEGSRLTVL.